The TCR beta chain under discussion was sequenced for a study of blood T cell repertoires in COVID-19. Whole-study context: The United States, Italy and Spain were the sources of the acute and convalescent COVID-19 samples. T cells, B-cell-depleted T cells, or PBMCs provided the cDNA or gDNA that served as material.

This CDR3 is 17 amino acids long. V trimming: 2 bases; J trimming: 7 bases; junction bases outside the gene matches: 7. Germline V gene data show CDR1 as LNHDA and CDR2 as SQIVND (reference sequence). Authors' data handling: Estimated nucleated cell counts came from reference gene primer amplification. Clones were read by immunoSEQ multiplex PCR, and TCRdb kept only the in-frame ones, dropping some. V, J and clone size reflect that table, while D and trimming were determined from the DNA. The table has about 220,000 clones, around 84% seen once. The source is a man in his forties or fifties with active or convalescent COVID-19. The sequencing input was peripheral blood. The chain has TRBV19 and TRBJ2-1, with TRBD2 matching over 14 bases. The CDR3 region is CASSISRTSGGWNEQFF. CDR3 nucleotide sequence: TGTGCCAGTAGTATATCAAGGACTAGCGGGGGGTGGAATGAGCAGTTCTTC.